Below, one T cell receptor beta chain is given with its context. Its matching antigen is unknown. The entry originates in a study of cytomegalovirus exposure and HLA in healthy donors. Whole-study findings and limits: The listing of 150 or so TCR beta chains classed them as cytomegalovirus-associated. Being productive about 87% or about 30% of the time was typical of most TCR beta V segments in an earlier analysis. Reportedly, a later analysis found an Asian-associated ancestry cluster had fewer N-insertions than the approximately 640-donor mean. Common viral pathogens seemed to be connected with several of the most significant clusters, according to a later analysis.

PCR amplification relied on 60 Vbeta primers (plus 13 Jbeta primers). Data came from immunoSEQ multiplex PCR; TCRdb stores just in-frame clones and leaves some out. The sample yields about 62,000 clones, approximately 75% seen once. This receptor was taken from a man in his 60s in good health and CMV-seropositive. Input material: PBMCs.

CDR3 region: CATSPRQGGETQYF. CDR3 nucleotides: TGTGCCACCAGCCCGCGACAGGGGGGAGAGACCCAGTACTTC. This sequence joins TRBV15 and TRBJ2-5; 9 nucleotides agree with TRBD1. Germline V gene data show CDR1 as LNHNV and CDR2 as YYDKDF (reference sequence). J lost 4 bases, V lost 5 bases, and 5 bases had no gene match. The length of the CDR3 is 14 residues.